Below, 17 T cell receptor beta chains from the same sample are listed, as sequenced in a study of cytomegalovirus exposure and HLA in healthy donors. Measured with immunoSEQ multiplex PCR; TCRdb has only the in-frame clones, and not every one. Found here are about 200,000 clones, 80% to 85% of them singletons; the top ten hold roughly 1.2%. Sequencing used PBMCs. The source of these receptors is a woman in her twenties or thirties in good health and CMV-seronegative.

The chain carries TRBV28 and TRBJ2-1; 9 bases match TRBD1. The CDR3 runs 15 residues. In germline, CDR1 is MDHEN, CDR2 SYDVKM. Trimming cost V 7 bases and J 6 bases; bases outside gene matches: 10. The CDR3 region is CASTTGTGSINEQFF. The CDR3 DNA reads as TGTGCCAGCACAACCGGGACAGGGAGTATCAATGAGCAGTTCTTC. The whole variable domain, filled in from reference TRBV28 and TRBJ2-1, reads DVKVTQSSRYLVKRTGEKVFLECVQDMDHENMFWYRQDPGLGLRLIYFSYDVKMKEKGDIPEGYSVSREKKERFSLILESASTNQTSMYLCASTTGTGSINEQFFGPGTRLTVL.

The rearrangement links TRBV5-1 to TRBJ2-1; the match to TRBD1 covers 9 bases. Germline V gives CDR1 SGHRS, CDR2 YFSETQ. The CDR3 consists of 15 residues. V lost 7 bases, J lost 3 bases, and 8 bases stayed unmatched. CDR3 protein: CASAPGQGYYNEQFF. The CDR3 DNA sequence: TGCGCCAGCGCCCCGGGACAGGGTTACTACAATGAGCAGTTCTTC.

This clone was detected once. The chain joins TRBV9 to TRBJ2-2; 8 bases line up with TRBD2. V lost 0 bases and J lost 4; bases outside the gene matches: 5. The CDR3 is made up of 16 amino acids. CDR1 SGDLS and CDR2 YYNGEE come from the germline V gene. CDR3 residues: CASSVATSGSTGELFF. In DNA form, the CDR3 reads TGTGCCAGCAGCGTAGCCACTAGCGGCAGCACCGGGGAGCTGTTTTTT.

The chain is built from TRBV7-9 and TRBJ1-2, with 7 bases that match TRBD1. This CDR3 has 16 amino acids. The V segment lost 1 base and the J segment 4 bases; nucleotides outside the gene matches: 9. The V gene's germline CDR1 is SEHNR and CDR2 FQNEAQ (reference sequence). As DNA, the CDR3 is TGTGCCAGCAGCTTAGGTGGAGGGGGCTACGTCTATGGCTACACCTTC. Its translation: CASSLGGGGYVYGYTF.

The V and J genes are TRBV27 and TRBJ1-4; 8 nucleotides match TRBD1. With 6 bases clipped from V and 3 bases from J, the junction kept 9 bases outside the gene matches. Germline CDR1 MNHEY, CDR2 SMNVEV (reference sequence). CDR3 size: 16 residues. The CDR3, as DNA: TGTGCCAGCAGCCCCGGGACAGGCGTACCTAATGAAAAACTGTTTTTT. Its protein product is CASSPGTGVPNEKLFF. The whole variable domain, filled in from reference TRBV27 and TRBJ1-4, reads EAQVTQNPRYLITVTGKKLTVTCSQNMNHEYMSWYRQDPGLGLRQIYYSMNVEVTDKGDVPEGYKVSRKEKRNFPLILESPSPNQTSLYFCASSPGTGVPNEKLFFGSGTQLSVL.

The CDR3 DNA reads as TGTGCCAGCAGTCCCCTTGCGCGCGGGAGGGCAAGGGCAAAGACCCAGTACTTC. Translated, it gives CASSPLARGRARAKTQYF. V is TRBV27 and J is TRBJ2-5, with 9 bases that match TRBD2. In germline, CDR1 is MNHEY, CDR2 SMNVEV (reference sequence). Trimming removed 5 bases from V and 6 bases from J; junction bases left unmatched: 19. The CDR3 is made up of 18 amino acids.

This clone was observed a handful of times. The rearrangement links TRBV4-1 to TRBJ2-3, with D hard to call. Deletions cut 0 bases from V and 2 bases from J, with 6 bases between. CDR1 is MGHRA, CDR2 YSYEKL, per germline. CDR3 length: 14 amino acids. CDR3 sequence reads: CASSQDLNTDTQYF. In DNA form, the CDR3 reads TGCGCCAGCAGCCAAGATCTAAACACAGATACGCAGTATTTT.

V and J are TRBV5-1 and TRBJ1-2; D perhaps matches TRBD1 (6 bases). CDR1 is SGHRS, CDR2 YFSETQ, per germline. There are 15 residues in the CDR3. The V gene lost 1 base and the J gene lost 5 bases, with 15 bases spanning the gap. CDR3 loop: CASSLSEQGKYGYTF. In nucleotides, the CDR3 is TGCGCCAGCAGCTTGTCCGAACAGGGAAAATATGGCTACACCTTC.

This chain joins TRBV30 and TRBJ1-6; the match to TRBD1 covers 9 bases. J gave up 7 bases and V 2 bases, and 3 bases lay outside the gene matches. The CDR3 loop spans 14 amino acids. CDR1 and CDR2 (germline): GTSNPN, SVGIG (reference sequence). The CDR3 bases are TGTGCCTGGAGTCTCGGACAGGGGAATTCACCCCTCCACTTT. This gives the protein CAWSLGQGNSPLHF. The full variable domain, completed using reference TRBV30 and TRBJ1-6, is SQTIHQWPATLVQPVGSPLSLECTVEGTSNPNLYWYRQAAGRGLQLLFYSVGIGQISSEVPQNLSASRPQDRQFILSSKKLLLSDSGFYLCAWSLGQGNSPLHFGNGTRLTVT.

The chain employs TRBV9 and TRBJ1-2, with TRBD1 identical over 7 bases. The V gene end was trimmed by 2 bases and the J gene end by 5 bases; junction bases not matched to a gene: 9. Germline lookup yields CDR1 SGDLS and CDR2 YYNGEE. This CDR3 comprises 15 residues. The CDR3 coding sequence is TGTGCCAGCAGCGTGACAGGGTATGAAGCTTATGGCTACACCTTC. Protein sequence: CASSVTGYEAYGYTF.

The chain carries TRBV29-1 and TRBJ2-2; the match to TRBD1 covers 8 bases. This CDR3 has 11 amino acids. Per the germline V gene, CDR1 is SQVTM and CDR2 is ANQGSEA. The V gene end was trimmed by 6 bases and the J gene end by 6 bases; junction bases not matched to a gene: 0. The CDR3 spells CSVTGAGELFF. CDR3 nucleotides: TGCAGCGTGACAGGGGCCGGGGAGCTGTTTTTT.

This CDR3 is CASSQVEVTGELFF. The CDR3 region has the DNA TGTGCCAGCAGCCAAGTAGAGGTCACCGGGGAGCTGTTTTTT. The chain employs TRBV4-2 and TRBJ2-2; D is ambiguous. In germline, CDR1 is LGHNA, CDR2 YNFKEQ. V was clipped by 1 base and J by 4 bases, with 7 bases between them. This CDR3 is built from 14 residues.

The V gene is TRBV30, the J gene TRBJ2-1; D may be TRBD2 (7 bases). CDR3 length equals 13 residues. V lost 3 bases, J lost 3 bases, and 9 bases lay in between. CDR1 is GTSNPN and CDR2 is SVGIG in the germline V gene (reference sequence). CDR3 nucleotide sequence: TGTGCCTGGAGGGGGGGGCTCTACAATGAGCAGTTCTTC. It is translated as CAWRGGLYNEQFF.

The gene calls are TRBV6-5 and TRBJ1-2; TRBD1 is a possible D gene (5 bases). Per germline, CDR1 MNHEY and CDR2 SVGAGI. This CDR3 spans 11 amino acids. Trimming took 8 bases from V and 5 from J, leaving 9 bases between them. In DNA form, the CDR3 reads TGTGCCAGCTGGGACTGGTATGGCTACACCTTC. This sequence encodes CASWDWYGYTF.

The rearrangement uses TRBV19 and TRBJ1-1; D not certain. The CDR3 length is 13 residues. Germline CDR1 reads LNHDA; CDR2 reads SQIVND (reference sequence). Deletions cut 9 bases from V and 0 bases from J, with 11 bases between. CDR3 coding DNA: TGTGCCAGCCTACAGAGTGTGAACACTGAAGCTTTCTTT. Encoded protein: CASLQSVNTEAFF.

The V and J genes are TRBV18 and TRBJ2-7, with 11 bases identical to TRBD1. This CDR3 has 16 residues. Germline V gives CDR1 KGHSH, CDR2 LQKENI. The V gene end was trimmed by 0 bases and the J gene end by 4 bases; junction bases not matched to a gene: 5. CDR3: CASSPPGTGGRYEQYF. The DNA for the CDR3 is TGTGCCAGCTCACCACCGGGGACAGGGGGGAGGTACGAGCAGTACTTC.

This clone was observed at least ten times. CDR3 in amino acids: CASSQDTYEQYF. The CDR3 nucleotides read TGTGCCAGCAGCCAAGACACCTACGAGCAGTACTTC. The genes are TRBV4-2 and TRBJ2-7; D not certain. The CDR3 has 12 amino acids. Trimming pared 0 bases from V and 2 bases from J, leaving 2 bases between. Germline CDR1 LGHNA, CDR2 YNFKEQ.